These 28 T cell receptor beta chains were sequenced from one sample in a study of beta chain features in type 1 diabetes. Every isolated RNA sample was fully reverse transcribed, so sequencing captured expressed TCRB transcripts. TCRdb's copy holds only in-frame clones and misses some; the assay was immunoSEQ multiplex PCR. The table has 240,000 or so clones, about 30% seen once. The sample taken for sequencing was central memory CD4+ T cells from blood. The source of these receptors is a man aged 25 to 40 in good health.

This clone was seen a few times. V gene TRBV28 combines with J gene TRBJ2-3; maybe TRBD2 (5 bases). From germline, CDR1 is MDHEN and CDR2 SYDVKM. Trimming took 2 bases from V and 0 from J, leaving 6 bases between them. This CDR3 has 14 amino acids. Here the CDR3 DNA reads TGTGCCAGCAGTTTACGGGGTAGCACAGATACGCAGTATTTT. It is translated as CASSLRGSTDTQYF. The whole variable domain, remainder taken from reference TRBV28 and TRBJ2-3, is DVKVTQSSRYLVKRTGEKVFLECVQDMDHENMFWYRQDPGLGLRLIYFSYDVKMKEKGDIPEGYSVSREKKERFSLILESASTNQTSMYLCASSLRGSTDTQYFGPGTRLTVL.

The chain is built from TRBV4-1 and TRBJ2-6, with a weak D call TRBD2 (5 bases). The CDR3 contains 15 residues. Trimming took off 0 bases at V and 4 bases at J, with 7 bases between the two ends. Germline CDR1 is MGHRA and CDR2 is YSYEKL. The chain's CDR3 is CASSQEIAGANVLTF. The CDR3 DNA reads TGCGCCAGCAGCCAAGAAATAGCGGGGGCCAACGTCCTGACTTTC.

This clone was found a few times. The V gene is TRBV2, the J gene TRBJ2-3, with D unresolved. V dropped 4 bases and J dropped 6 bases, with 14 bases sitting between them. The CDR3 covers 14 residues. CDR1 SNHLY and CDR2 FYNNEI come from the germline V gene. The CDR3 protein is CASSANNMPDTQYF. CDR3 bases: TGTGCCAGCAGTGCAAATAACATGCCGGATACGCAGTATTTT.

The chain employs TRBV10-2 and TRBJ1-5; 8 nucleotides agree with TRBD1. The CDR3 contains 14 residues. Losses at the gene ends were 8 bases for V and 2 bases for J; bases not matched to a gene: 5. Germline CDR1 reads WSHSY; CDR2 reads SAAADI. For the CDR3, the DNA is TGCGCCAGCTGGACAGGGTTAGGCAATCAGCCCCAGCATTTT. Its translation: CASWTGLGNQPQHF.

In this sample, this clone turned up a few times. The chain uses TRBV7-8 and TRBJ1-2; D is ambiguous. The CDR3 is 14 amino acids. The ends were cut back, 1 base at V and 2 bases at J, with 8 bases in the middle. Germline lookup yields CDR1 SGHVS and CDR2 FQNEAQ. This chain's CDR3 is CASSLGSVNYGYTF. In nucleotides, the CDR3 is TGTGCCAGCAGCTTAGGAAGCGTAAACTATGGCTACACCTTC.

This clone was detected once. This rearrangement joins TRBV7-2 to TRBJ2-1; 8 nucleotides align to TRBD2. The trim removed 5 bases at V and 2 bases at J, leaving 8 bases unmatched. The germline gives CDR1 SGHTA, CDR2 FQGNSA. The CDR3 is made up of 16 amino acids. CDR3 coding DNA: TGTGCCAGCAGCCCCCAGGGCGGGAGGACCTACAATGAGCAGTTCTTC. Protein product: CASSPQGGRTYNEQFF.

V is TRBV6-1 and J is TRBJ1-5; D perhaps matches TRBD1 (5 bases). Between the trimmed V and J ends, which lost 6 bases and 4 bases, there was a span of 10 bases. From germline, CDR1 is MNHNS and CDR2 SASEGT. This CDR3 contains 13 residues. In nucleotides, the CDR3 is TGTGCCAGCAGAGTGGGGCTGAATCAGCCCCAGCATTTT. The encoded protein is CASRVGLNQPQHF.

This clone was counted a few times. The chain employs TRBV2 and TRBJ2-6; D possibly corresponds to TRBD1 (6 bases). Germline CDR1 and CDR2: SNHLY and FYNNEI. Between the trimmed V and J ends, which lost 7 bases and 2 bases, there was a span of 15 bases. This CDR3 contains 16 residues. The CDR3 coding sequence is TGTGCCAGCACCCCCAGTCCAGGGGCTGGGGCCAACGTCCTGACTTTC. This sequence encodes CASTPSPGAGANVLTF.

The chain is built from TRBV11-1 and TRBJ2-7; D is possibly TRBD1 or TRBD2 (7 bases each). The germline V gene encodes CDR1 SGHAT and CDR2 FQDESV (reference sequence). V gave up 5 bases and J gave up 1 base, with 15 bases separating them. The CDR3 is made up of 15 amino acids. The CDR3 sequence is CASSPAGQRSYEQYF. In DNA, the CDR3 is TGTGCCAGCAGCCCAGCGGGACAGAGATCCTACGAGCAGTACTTC.

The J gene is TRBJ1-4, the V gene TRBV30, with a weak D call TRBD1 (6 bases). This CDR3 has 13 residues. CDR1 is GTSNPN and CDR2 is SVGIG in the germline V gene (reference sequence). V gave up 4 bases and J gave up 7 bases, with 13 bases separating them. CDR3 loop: CAWNREVFEKLFF. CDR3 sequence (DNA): TGTGCCTGGAACAGGGAGGTGTTTGAAAAACTGTTTTTT.

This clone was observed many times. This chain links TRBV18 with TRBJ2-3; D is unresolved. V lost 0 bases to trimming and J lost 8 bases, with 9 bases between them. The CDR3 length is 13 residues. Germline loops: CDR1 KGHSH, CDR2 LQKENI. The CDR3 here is CASSPPGTLTQYF. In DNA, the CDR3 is TGTGCCAGCTCACCACCAGGCACCCTTACGCAGTATTTT.

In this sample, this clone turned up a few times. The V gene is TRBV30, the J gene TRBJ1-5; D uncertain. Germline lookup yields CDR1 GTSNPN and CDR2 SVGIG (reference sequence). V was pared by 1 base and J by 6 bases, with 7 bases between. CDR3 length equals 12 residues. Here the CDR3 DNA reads TGTGCCTGGAGTGCGGAGAGTCAGCCCCAGCATTTT. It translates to CAWSAESQPQHF.

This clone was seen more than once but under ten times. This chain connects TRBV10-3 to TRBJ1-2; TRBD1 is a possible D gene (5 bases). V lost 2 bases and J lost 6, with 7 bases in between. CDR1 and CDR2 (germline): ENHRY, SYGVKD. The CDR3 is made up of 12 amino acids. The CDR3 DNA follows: TGTGCCATCAGTGAGGACAGAAATGGCTACACCTTC. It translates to CAISEDRNGYTF.

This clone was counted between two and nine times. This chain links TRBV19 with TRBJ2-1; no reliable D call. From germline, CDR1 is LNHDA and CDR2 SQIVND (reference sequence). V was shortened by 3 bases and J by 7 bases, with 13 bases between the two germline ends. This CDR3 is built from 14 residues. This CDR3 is CASSIGNHLNEQFF. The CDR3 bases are TGTGCCAGTAGTATCGGAAATCATCTGAATGAGCAGTTCTTC.

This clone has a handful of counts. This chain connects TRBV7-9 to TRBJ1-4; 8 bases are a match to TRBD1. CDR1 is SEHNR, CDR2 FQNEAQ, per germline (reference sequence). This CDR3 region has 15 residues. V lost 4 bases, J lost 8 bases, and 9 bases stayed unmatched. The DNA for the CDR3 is TGTGCCAGCAGCTCCCCGGGACAGGTGGAAGAAAAACTGTTTTTT. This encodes CASSSPGQVEEKLFF.

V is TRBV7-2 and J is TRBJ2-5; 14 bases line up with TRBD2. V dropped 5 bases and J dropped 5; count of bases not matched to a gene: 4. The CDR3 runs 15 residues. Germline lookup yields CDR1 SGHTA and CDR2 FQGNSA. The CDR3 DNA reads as TGTGCCAGCAGCCCCCGACTAGCGGGAGGGGAGACCCAGTACTTC. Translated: CASSPRLAGGETQYF.

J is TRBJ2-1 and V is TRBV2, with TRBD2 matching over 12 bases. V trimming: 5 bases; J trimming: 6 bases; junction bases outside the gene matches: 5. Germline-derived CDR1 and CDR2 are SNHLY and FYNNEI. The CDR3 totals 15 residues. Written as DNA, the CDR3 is TGTGCCAGCAGTCAAGGACTAGCGGGATTCAATGAGCAGTTCTTC. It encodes CASSQGLAGFNEQFF.

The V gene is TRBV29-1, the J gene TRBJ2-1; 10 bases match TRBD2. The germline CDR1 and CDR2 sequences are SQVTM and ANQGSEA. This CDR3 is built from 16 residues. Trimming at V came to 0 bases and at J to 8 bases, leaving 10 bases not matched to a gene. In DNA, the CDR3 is TGCAGCGTTGAAGATAGAGCGGGGGGGCCGTCGGATGAGCAGTTCTTC. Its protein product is CSVEDRAGGPSDEQFF.

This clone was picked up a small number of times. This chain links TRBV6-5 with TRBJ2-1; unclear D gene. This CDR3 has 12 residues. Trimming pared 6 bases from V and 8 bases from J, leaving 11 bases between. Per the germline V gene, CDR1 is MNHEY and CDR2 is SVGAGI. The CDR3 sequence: CASSGKSDEQFF. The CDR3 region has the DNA TGTGCCAGCAGCGGAAAGAGCGATGAGCAGTTCTTC.

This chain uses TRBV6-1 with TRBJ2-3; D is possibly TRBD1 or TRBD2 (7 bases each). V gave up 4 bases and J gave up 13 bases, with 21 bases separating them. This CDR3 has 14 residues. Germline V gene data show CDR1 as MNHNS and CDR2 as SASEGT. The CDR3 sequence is CASSGLQGRDVEYF. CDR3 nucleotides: TGTGCCAGCAGTGGACTACAGGGGAGGGATGTGGAGTATTTT.

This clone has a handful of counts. The CDR3 spells CASSLTGDANYGYTF. In nucleotides, the CDR3 is TGCGCCAGCAGCTTGACAGGTGACGCTAACTATGGCTACACCTTC. The chain joins TRBV5-1 to TRBJ1-2; D might be TRBD1 (5 bases). Trimming removed 1 base at V and 0 bases at J, with 10 bases between. CDR1 is SGHRS and CDR2 is YFSETQ in the germline V gene. The CDR3 has 15 residues.

The CDR3 DNA follows: TGCAGCGTTGTGGAGAGGGACAATCAGCCCCAGCATTTT. This sequence encodes CSVVERDNQPQHF. The chain is built from TRBV29-1 and TRBJ1-5; D not resolved. CDR1 and CDR2 (germline): SQVTM, ANQGSEA. The CDR3 has 13 amino acids. Trimming shortened V by 4 bases and J by 3 bases, and 10 bases separated the two germline ends.

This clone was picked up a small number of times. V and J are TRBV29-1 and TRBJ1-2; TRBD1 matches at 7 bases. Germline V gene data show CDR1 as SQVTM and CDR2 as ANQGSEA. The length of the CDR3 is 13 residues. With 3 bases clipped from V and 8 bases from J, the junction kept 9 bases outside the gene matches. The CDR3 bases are TGCAGCGTTGAGTTAAAGGGGGCAGGAGGCTACACCTTC. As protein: CSVELKGAGGYTF.

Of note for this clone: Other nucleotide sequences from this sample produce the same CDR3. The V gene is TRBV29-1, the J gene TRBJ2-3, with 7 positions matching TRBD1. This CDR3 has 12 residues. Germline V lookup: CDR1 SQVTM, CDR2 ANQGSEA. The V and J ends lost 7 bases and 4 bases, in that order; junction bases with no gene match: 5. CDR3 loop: CSGNRGPDTQYF. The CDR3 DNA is TGCAGCGGGAACAGGGGCCCAGATACGCAGTATTTT.

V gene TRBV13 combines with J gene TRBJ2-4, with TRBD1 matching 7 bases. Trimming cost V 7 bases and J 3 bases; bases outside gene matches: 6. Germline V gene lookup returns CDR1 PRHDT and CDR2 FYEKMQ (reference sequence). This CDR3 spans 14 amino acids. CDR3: CASTLAGGKNIQYF. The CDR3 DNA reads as TGTGCCAGCACCTTGGCAGGGGGCAAAAACATTCAGTACTTC.

CDR3 DNA: TGTGCCAGCTCACCCGCACTCAGCTCTGGAAACACCATATATTTT. Translation gives CASSPALSSGNTIYF. This chain joins TRBV18 and TRBJ1-3, with D uncertain. The CDR3 is 15 residues long. Trimming shortened V by 3 bases and J by 0 bases, and 9 bases separated the two germline ends. From germline, CDR1 is KGHSH and CDR2 LQKENI.

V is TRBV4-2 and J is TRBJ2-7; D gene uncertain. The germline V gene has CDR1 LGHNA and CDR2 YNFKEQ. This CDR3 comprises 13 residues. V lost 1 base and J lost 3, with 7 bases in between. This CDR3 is CASSQGGSYEQYF. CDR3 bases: TGTGCCAGCAGCCAAGGGGGTAGCTACGAGCAGTACTTC.

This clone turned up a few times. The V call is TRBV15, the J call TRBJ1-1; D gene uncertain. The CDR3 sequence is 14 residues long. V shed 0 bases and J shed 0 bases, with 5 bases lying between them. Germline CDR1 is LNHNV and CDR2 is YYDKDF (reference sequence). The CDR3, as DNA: TGTGCCACCAGCAGAGATCAATTGAACACTGAAGCTTTCTTT. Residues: CATSRDQLNTEAFF.